These 10 T cell receptor beta chains originate from one sample sequenced in a study of CD8 T cells in ankylosing spondylitis. Each CDR3 protein gets one entry after TCRdb re-called the 5' RACE reads with MiXCR. The sample records approximately 130,000 distinct CDR3 sequences, 9.5% to 12% being singletons. What was sequenced was blood, either unsorted or a sorted T cell fraction (not recorded which). The receptors shown here come from a female donor with ankylosing spondylitis or in good health (not recorded which).

Worth noting for this clonotype: A read error may explain this, as a much larger clone is one base away. V usage is TRBV28 and J usage is TRBJ1-5, with a possible D match to TRBD1 (5 bases). CDR1 MDHEN and CDR2 SYDVKM come from the germline V gene. The CDR3 covers 13 residues. The CDR3 nucleotides read TGTACCAGCAGTTTAGGGGTGGATCAGCCCCAGCATTTT. It encodes CTSSLGVDQPQHF.

This clonotype was seen a handful of times. The chain carries TRBV20-1 and TRBJ2-7; no definite D call. This CDR3 is 12 amino acids long. Trimming removed 4 bases at V and 2 bases at J, with 9 bases between. The V gene's germline CDR1 is DFQATT and CDR2 SNEGSKA (reference sequence). The DNA of the CDR3 is TGCAGTGCTACCGAGAGGACCTACGAGCAGTACTTC. It encodes CSATERTYEQYF.

Many counts were recorded for this clonotype. This chain joins TRBV12-3 or TRBV12-4 and TRBJ1-5; D perhaps matches TRBD1 (5 bases). The CDR3 spans 14 residues. The V end was cut by 7 bases, the J end by 6 bases, with 16 bases between. This CDR3 reads CASTGALGRQPQHF. The DNA for the CDR3 is TGTGCCAGCACTGGGGCACTGGGGCGTCAGCCCCAGCATTTT.

This clonotype was picked up a small number of times. This sequence joins TRBV18 and TRBJ1-1; no clear D gene. The germline CDR1 and CDR2 sequences are KGHSH and LQKENI. The CDR3 contains 16 residues. V was pared by 2 bases and J by 3 bases, with 16 bases between. The chain's CDR3 is CASSPVYGRGDTEAFF. CDR3 bases: TGTGCCAGCTCACCAGTTTACGGGCGCGGTGACACTGAAGCTTTCTTT.

This clonotype was detected ten times or more. The chain carries TRBV28 and TRBJ1-5; D ambiguous. V shed 7 bases and J shed 6 bases, with 16 bases lying between them. The CDR3 is 14 amino acids. Germline V CDR1 and CDR2: MDHEN, SYDVKM. For the CDR3, the DNA is TGTGCCAGCAAAGCGATCGAGGTTCCTCAGCCCCAGCATTTT. It specifies CASKAIEVPQPQHF.

This clonotype was counted a single time. With a much larger clone just one base away, this may be a read error. V usage is TRBV12-3 or TRBV12-4 and J usage is TRBJ2-7, with 10 nucleotides matching TRBD1. The CDR3 contains 16 residues. CDR3 sequence reads: CVSSQSRDRGFYEQYF. As DNA, the CDR3 is TGTGTCAGCTCCCAGAGTCGGGACAGGGGCTTCTACGAGCAGTACTTC.

There are many counts of this clonotype. This chain links TRBV28 with TRBJ1-1; 7 bases align to TRBD1. The CDR3 totals 17 residues. Losses at the gene ends were 7 bases for V and 5 bases for J; bases not matched to a gene: 19. Germline CDR1 is MDHEN and CDR2 is SYDVKM. The CDR3, as DNA: TGTGCCAGCATTGAATGGACAGGCAGCGGCGGACCTACTGAAGCTTTCTTT. It codes for CASIEWTGSGGPTEAFF.

This clonotype was observed at least ten times. The rearrangement uses TRBV12-3 or TRBV12-4 and TRBJ2-7; D gene unclear. The CDR3 length is 14 residues. The V gene lost 5 bases and the J gene lost 2 bases, with 13 bases spanning the gap. The CDR3 DNA reads TGTGCCAGCAGTACCCGGGCCCTGACCTACGAGCAGTACTTC. It yields the protein CASSTRALTYEQYF.

This clonotype was counted between two and nine times. The genes are TRBV6-5 and TRBJ2-7; D remains ambiguous. Germline V gives CDR1 MNHEY, CDR2 SVGAGI. Trimming removed 6 bases from V and 3 bases from J, with 12 bases in between. This CDR3 region has 13 residues. For the CDR3, the DNA is TGTGCCAGCAGGCCCGGCAGCTTCTACGAGCAGTACTTC. Translating gives CASRPGSFYEQYF.

The chain combines TRBV3-1 with TRBJ2-2; the D is unclear. The CDR3 contains 14 residues. Germline V gene lookup returns CDR1 LGHDT and CDR2 YNNKEL (reference sequence). V was trimmed by 1 base and J by 1 base, leaving 4 bases between them. The CDR3 loop is CASSQGLNTGELFF. CDR3 sequence (DNA): TGTGCCAGCAGCCAAGGGTTGAACACCGGGGAGCTGTTTTTT.